This TCR beta chain was identified during a study of a mutant IDH1 vaccine in newly diagnosed glioma (dated by TCRdb to 2020 to 2023). At the level of the whole study: Vaccination was initiated 4-6 weeks after radiotherapy alone, or concurrently with temozolomide cycles in the chemotherapy-containing groups. Of the 30 to 35 treated patients, around 60% were male and around 38% were female, and a mean age of approximately 40 years was recorded. For exploratory analyses, roughly 25 treated patients had longitudinal TCRB deep sequencing done wherever samples were available. Visit V12 was the week-35 safety follow-up and visit V13 was the week-47 end of study. Before enrollment, patients had received standard therapy of radiotherapy alone, temozolomide alone, or radiochemotherapy with temozolomide; most received the combination. Peripheral blood samples were drawn at six visits, namely V03 (baseline), V05, V07, V10, V12 and V13. What the authors observed across the whole study: Pseudoprogression seemed to be unrelated to changes in the top peripheral T cell clonotypes found by TCRB sequencing. It was noted by the authors that analyses of patient blood samples could not be reproduced owing to sample limitations. Availability determined which PBMC samples were chosen for TCRB deep sequencing. Immune responses induced by the vaccine were seen in approximately 93% of patients across multiple MHC alleles.

Library creation used the immunoSEQ multiplex PCR assay. Rearranged TCR beta chain sequences were amplified using the hsTCRB Kit according to the manufacturer's protocol. TCRB libraries were sequenced on an Illumina MiSeq. Turning to the authors' computational methods: The kit vendor's proprietary platform handled demultiplexing, trimming and gene mapping. The source is immuneACCESS, and TCRdb retained only in-frame sequences with V and J called. Part of the clones is not carried over; for the studies checked, unresolved V genes explain less than half of this, and the remainder is unexplained. The V and J calls and clone size are taken from that table; D and trimming were inferred from the DNA. This sample is represented by some 29,000 clones; more than 60% of them were singletons. Jointly, the top ten make up roughly 7.8% of the sample. This sample's time point label indicates: week 35, safety follow-up. Every vaccine dose consisted of 300 ug of a 20-mer mutant IDH1 peptide in Montanide, administered subcutaneously together with topical imiquimod. Patients received eight vaccinations in weeks 1, 3, 5, 7, 11, 15, 19 and 23, corresponding to visits V03 through V10. Donors had newly diagnosed WHO grade 3 or 4 IDH1-mutant astrocytomas with loss of nuclear ATRX. The samples were drawn from NOA16, a multicentre, single-arm, open-label phase I trial in Germany that tested a mutant IDH1 peptide vaccine in humans for the first time. Genomic DNA for TCRB sequencing was extracted from EDTA blood using the DNeasy Blood and Tissue Kit.

V is clipped by 4 bases and J by 7 bases, and the sequence between their germline boundaries is 16 bases long. CDR3 length: 15 amino acids, cysteine to phenylalanine. CDR3 DNA is the only sequence kept; it has 45 bases, read in frame from the first base. CDR1 SEHNR and CDR2 FQNEAQ are derived from the germline V gene (reference sequence). On this clone itself: Its binding antigen is unknown. No base quality values were provided; no much bigger clone lies one nucleotide off.

This specimen consisted of PBMCs, obtained from a glioma patient whose treatment included an IDH1 peptide vaccine. This sequence was found in a man aged 50 or older with glioma. In this chain, TRBV7-9 is recombined with TRBJ1-4, with the D gene call left open. CDR3 region: CASSSFLGLVEKLFF. The DNA reads as follows: TGTGCCAGCAGCTCTTTCCTCGGCTTGGTTGAAAAACTGTTTTTT.